Each of the 6 T cell receptor beta chains below was sequenced from the same sample in a study of early T cells in non-severe SARS-CoV-2 infection. TCRdb re-derived calls from the 5' RACE reads in MiXCR, one entry per CDR3 protein. The table shows 60,000 or so distinct CDR3 sequences, with around 9.3% occurring only once. Sequenced sample: whole blood. The origin of the receptors is an adult who was a healthcare worker with PCR-confirmed SARS-CoV-2 infection or an uninfected control (not recorded which).

The rearrangement links TRBV20-1 to TRBJ1-5; D is ambiguous. From germline, CDR1 is DFQATT and CDR2 SNEGSKA (reference sequence). V dropped 3 bases and J dropped 0 bases, with 9 bases sitting between them. This CDR3 spans 14 amino acids. The CDR3 DNA sequence: TGCAGTGCTAGTGTCAGTAATAGCAATCAGCCCCAGCATTTT. It yields the protein CSASVSNSNQPQHF.

This clonotype has at least ten counts. This rearrangement joins TRBV6-5 to TRBJ2-1, with TRBD1 matching over 7 bases. This CDR3 is built from 12 residues. V dropped 4 bases and J dropped 8; count of bases not matched to a gene: 2. CDR1 and CDR2 (germline): MNHEY, SVGAGI. CDR3 sequence reads: CASSLTGDEQFF. CDR3 nucleotides: TGTGCCAGCAGTTTAACAGGGGATGAGCAGTTCTTC.

This chain links TRBV27 with TRBJ2-7; 8 nucleotides line up with TRBD2. Germline V gene lookup returns CDR1 MNHEY and CDR2 SMNVEV (reference sequence). The CDR3 spans 15 residues. The V and J ends lost 4 bases and 7 bases, in that order; junction bases with no gene match: 12. CDR3 in amino acids: CASSSLDGGAEEQYF. In DNA form, the CDR3 reads TGTGCCAGCAGTTCCCTCGACGGGGGGGCCGAAGAGCAGTACTTC.

This clonotype was recorded many times. The chain links TRBV12-5 to TRBJ2-3, with D perhaps TRBD2 (6 bases). V lost 6 bases and J lost 1, with 11 bases in between. CDR3 length: 14 amino acids. CDR1 and CDR2 (germline): LGHNT, FRNRAP. The CDR3, as DNA: TGTGCTAGTGGACCCACGGGGGGCACAGATACGCAGTATTTT. Amino acid sequence: CASGPTGGTDTQYF.

The chain has TRBV20-1 and TRBJ1-1; no clear D. CDR3 size: 16 residues. V dropped 2 bases and J dropped 4 bases, with 20 bases sitting between them. Germline V CDR1 and CDR2: DFQATT, SNEGSKA (reference sequence). CDR3 nucleotides: TGCAGTGCTAGATCCCCTTTGTCCCTTAATGGCACTGAAGCTTTCTTT. Its translation: CSARSPLSLNGTEAFF.

This clonotype showed up just a few times. The chain is built from TRBV21-1 and TRBJ2-7; TRBD1, the table's D call, was not compared with the DNA. TRBV21-1 is recorded as a pseudogene. This CDR3 contains 12 residues. The CDR3 sequence is CASSVRAYEQYF. The CDR3 DNA sequence: TGTGCCAGCAGCGTCCGGGCCTACGAGCAGTACTTC.